This T cell receptor (beta chain) originates from a study of CD8+CD57+ T cells in acquired aplastic anemia. Study-wide context: Sorted cells (CD4+ and CD8+) yielded DNA amounts that averaged around 3.1 ug.

Germline values: CDR1 MNHEY, CDR2 SMNVEV (reference sequence). The CDR3 totals 15 residues. Trimming cost V 4 bases and J 7 bases; bases outside gene matches: 11. Many counts were recorded for this clonotype. Researchers used genomic DNA as the template to profile TCR beta VDJ and CDR3. TCRdb recomputed calls from the reads with MiXCR, one row per CDR3 protein. The data hold roughly 80,000 distinct CDR3 sequences, with roughly half observed a single time. The material sequenced was sorted CD4+, CD8+, or CD8+CD57+ T cells (not recorded which) from PBMCs. The chain recombines TRBV27 with TRBJ1-2; the match to TRBD1 covers 8 bases. This clonotype was sampled from a human donor in good health, serving as a control. DNA for the CDR3: TGTGCCAGCAGTTCCACGACAGGGGCCACGAGTGGCTACACCTTC. Translating it yields CASSSTTGATSGYTF.